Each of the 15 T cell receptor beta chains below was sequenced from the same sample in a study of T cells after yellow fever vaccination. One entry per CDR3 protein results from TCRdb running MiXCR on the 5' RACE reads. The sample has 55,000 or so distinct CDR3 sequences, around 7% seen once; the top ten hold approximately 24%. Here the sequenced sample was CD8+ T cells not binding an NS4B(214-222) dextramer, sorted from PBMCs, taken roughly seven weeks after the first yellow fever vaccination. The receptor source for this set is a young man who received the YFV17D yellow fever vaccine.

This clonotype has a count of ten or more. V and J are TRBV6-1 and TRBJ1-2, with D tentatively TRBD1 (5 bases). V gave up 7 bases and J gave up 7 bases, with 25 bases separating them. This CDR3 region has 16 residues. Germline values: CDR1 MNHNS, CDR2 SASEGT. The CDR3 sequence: CASTPSVNSGGGGYTF. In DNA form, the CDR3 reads TGTGCCAGCACCCCCTCAGTGAACTCTGGGGGAGGTGGCTACACCTTC.

CDR3 coding DNA: TGCAGCGTTGGGGTCGGGGAGCTGTTTTTT. It is translated as CSVGVGELFF. The J gene is TRBJ2-2, the V gene TRBV29-1, with no clear D. The V gene's germline CDR1 is SQVTM and CDR2 ANQGSEA. Trimming removed 4 bases from V and 7 bases from J, with 4 bases in between. This CDR3 is 10 amino acids long.

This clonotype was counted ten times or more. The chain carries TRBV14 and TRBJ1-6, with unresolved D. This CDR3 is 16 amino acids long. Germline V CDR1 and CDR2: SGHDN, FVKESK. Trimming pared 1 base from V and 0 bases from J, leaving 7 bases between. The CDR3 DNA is TGTGCCAGCAGCCAAGCCAGCTACTCCTATAATTCACCCCTCCACTTT. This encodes CASSQASYSYNSPLHF.

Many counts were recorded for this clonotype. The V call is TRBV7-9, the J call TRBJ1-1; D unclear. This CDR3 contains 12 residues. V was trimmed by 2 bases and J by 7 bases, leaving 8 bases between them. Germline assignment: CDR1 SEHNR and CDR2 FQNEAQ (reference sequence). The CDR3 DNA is TGTGCCAGCAGCTTACAGGACGGTGAAGCTTTCTTT. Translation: CASSLQDGEAFF.

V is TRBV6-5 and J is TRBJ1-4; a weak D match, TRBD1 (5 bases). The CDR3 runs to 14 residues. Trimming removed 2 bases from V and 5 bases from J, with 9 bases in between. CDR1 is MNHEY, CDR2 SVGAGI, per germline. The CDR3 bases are TGTGCCAGCAGTTACGGAGGGGCAAATGAAAAACTGTTTTTT. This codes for CASSYGGANEKLFF.

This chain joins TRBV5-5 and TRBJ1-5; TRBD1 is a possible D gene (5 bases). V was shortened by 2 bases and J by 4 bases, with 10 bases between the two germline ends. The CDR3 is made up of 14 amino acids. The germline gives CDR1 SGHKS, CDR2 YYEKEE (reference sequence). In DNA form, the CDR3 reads TGTGCCAGCAGCTTACGGGGGATGAATCAGCCCCAGCATTTT. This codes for CASSLRGMNQPQHF.

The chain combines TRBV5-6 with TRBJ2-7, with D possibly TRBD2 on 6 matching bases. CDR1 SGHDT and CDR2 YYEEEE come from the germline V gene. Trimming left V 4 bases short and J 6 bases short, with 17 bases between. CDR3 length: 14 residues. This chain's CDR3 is CASSKLAGIGEQYF. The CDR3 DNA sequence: TGTGCCAGCAGCAAACTAGCAGGAATCGGCGAGCAGTACTTC.

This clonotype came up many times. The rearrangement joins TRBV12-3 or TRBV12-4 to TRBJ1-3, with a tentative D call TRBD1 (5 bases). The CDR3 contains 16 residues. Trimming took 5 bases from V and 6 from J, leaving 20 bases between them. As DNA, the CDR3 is TGTGCCAGCAGTCTCACTCCTTCAGGGATGACAAACACCATATATTTT. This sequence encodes CASSLTPSGMTNTIYF.

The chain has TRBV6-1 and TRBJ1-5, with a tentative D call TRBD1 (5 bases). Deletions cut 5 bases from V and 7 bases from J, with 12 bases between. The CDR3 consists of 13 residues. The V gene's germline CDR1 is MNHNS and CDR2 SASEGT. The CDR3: CASSRQIKQPQHF. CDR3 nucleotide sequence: TGTGCCAGCAGTCGACAGATCAAACAGCCCCAGCATTTT.

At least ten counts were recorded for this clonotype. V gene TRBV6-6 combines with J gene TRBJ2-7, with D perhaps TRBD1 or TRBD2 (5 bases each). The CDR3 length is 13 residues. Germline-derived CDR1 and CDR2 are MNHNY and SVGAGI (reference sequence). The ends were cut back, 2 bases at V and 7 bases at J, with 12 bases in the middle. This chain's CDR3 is CASSYMGVGEQYF. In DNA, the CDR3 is TGTGCCAGCAGTTACATGGGGGTGGGAGAGCAGTACTTC.

Written as DNA, the CDR3 is TGTGCCAGCAGCTTCCAGGCTAAGGCATACGAGCAGTACGTC. Residues: CASSFQAKAYEQYV. This chain links TRBV5-4 with TRBJ2-7; no firm D call. Germline CDR1 is SGHNT and CDR2 is YYREEE (reference sequence). The CDR3 consists of 14 residues. The V end lost 2 bases, the J end lost 4 bases, and 13 bases lay between the germline ends.

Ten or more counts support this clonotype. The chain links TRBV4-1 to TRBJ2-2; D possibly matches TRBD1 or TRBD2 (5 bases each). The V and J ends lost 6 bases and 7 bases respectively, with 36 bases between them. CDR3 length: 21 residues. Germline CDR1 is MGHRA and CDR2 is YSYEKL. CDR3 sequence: CASSPFTLPTTRGPADGELFF. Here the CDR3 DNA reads TGCGCCAGCAGTCCATTTACCCTTCCCACGACGAGGGGCCCGGCTGACGGGGAGCTGTTTTTT.

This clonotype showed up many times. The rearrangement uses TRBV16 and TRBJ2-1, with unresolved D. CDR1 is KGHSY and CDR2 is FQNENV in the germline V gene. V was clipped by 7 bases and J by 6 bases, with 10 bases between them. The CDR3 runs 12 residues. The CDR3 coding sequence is TGTGCCAGCAACCTTATAGGCAATGAGCAGTTCTTC. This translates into CASNLIGNEQFF.

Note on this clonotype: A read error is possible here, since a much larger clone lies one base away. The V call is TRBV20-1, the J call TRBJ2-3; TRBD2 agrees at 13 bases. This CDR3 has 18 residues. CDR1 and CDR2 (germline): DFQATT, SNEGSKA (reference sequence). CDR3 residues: CCARGAGLAGPTTDTQYF. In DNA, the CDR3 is TGCTGTGCTAGAGGAGCGGGACTAGCGGGGCCCACCACAGATACGCAGTATTTT.

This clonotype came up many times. CDR3 region: CASSQTGFRNEQFF. The CDR3 region has the DNA TGTGCCAGCAGCCAGACAGGGTTCCGGAATGAGCAGTTCTTC. V is TRBV13 and J is TRBJ2-1; 7 bases match TRBD1. The V gene end was trimmed by 5 bases and the J gene end by 7 bases; junction bases not matched to a gene: 8. This CDR3 comprises 14 residues. Germline V CDR1 and CDR2: PRHDT, FYEKMQ (reference sequence).